This T cell receptor (beta chain) was recovered during a study of blood T cell repertoires in COVID-19. As for the study in general: Donors in the United States, Italy and Spain gave samples during acute or convalescent COVID-19. T cells, B-cell-depleted T cells, or PBMCs supplied cDNA or gDNA.

Per the authors' pipeline: Nucleated cell number was recorded as an estimate derived from reference gene primer amplification. This table comes from immunoSEQ multiplex PCR, and its TCRdb copy is limited to in-frame clones, with some not included. The V and J calls and clone size were taken over from that table, and D and trimming were inferred from the DNA. The sample shows roughly 230,000 clones, roughly 86% of them seen only once. Germline lookup yields CDR1 SGHNT and CDR2 YYREEE (reference sequence). CDR3 length equals 15 residues. J was trimmed by 5 bases and V by 3 bases; bases with no gene match: 9.

The receptor was isolated from a man aged 50-60 years with acute or convalescent COVID-19. This chain connects TRBV5-4 to TRBJ2-7, with TRBD2 identical over 9 bases. Sequencing was performed on peripheral blood. CDR3 nucleotide sequence: TGTGCCAGCAGCTCCCCTAGCGGGGATAGGAACGAGCAGTACTTC. Protein: CASSSPSGDRNEQYF.